Listed here are 11 T cell receptor beta chains from one sample, sequenced in a study of CD8 T cells in Susac syndrome. RNA in amounts of roughly 0.45 to 1 ug was reverse transcribed with random hexamers. TCRdb passed the immunoSEQ multiplex PCR reads through MiXCR, listing each CDR3 protein once. Among tens of thousands of distinct CDR3 sequences listed, 93% were seen once. Sequenced material: CD4+ T cells from PBMCs. These receptors all come from a human donor with Susac syndrome.

The chain carries TRBV14 and TRBJ2-1; TRBD2 aligns across 9 bases. Losses at the gene ends were 5 bases for V and 10 bases for J; bases not matched to a gene: 9. In germline, CDR1 is SGHDN, CDR2 FVKESK. The length of the CDR3 is 14 residues. The CDR3 sequence is CASSRGSLAGEQFF. The CDR3 DNA follows: TGTGCCAGCAGCAGGGGATCTCTAGCGGGGGAGCAGTTCTTC.

J is TRBJ2-4 and V is TRBV28; D perhaps matches TRBD2 (5 bases). CDR1 and CDR2 (germline): MDHEN, SYDVKM. V was pared by 5 bases and J by 7 bases, with 12 bases between. This CDR3 is 13 amino acids long. CDR3 DNA sequence: TGTGCCAGCAGTATGGGCGGGCGGAACATTCAGTACTTC. Translated, it gives CASSMGGRNIQYF.

This chain joins TRBV7-2 and TRBJ2-3, with D unresolved. Germline CDR1 and CDR2: SGHTA and FQGNSA. The CDR3 has 13 residues. V was pared by 3 bases and J by 0 bases, with 4 bases between. The CDR3, as DNA: TGTGCCAGCAGCTTGGCTAGCACAGATACGCAGTATTTT. This gives the protein CASSLASTDTQYF. The complete variable domain, with remaining parts taken from reference TRBV7-2 and TRBJ2-3, reads GAGVSQSPSNKVTEKGKDVELRCDPISGHTALYWYRQSLGQGLEFLIYFQGNSAPDKSGLPSDRFSAERTGGSVSTLTIQRTQQEDSAVYLCASSLASTDTQYFGPGTRLTVL.

The chain is built from TRBV28 and TRBJ2-1, with D possibly matching TRBD1 (7 bases). Germline V lookup: CDR1 MDHEN, CDR2 SYDVKM. This CDR3 is built from 16 residues. The germline V and J ends were trimmed by 6 bases and 4 bases, with 19 bases remaining between them. The CDR3 region is CASSSWGAGGYNEQFF. CDR3 coding DNA: TGTGCCAGCAGCTCCTGGGGGGCAGGGGGGTACAATGAGCAGTTCTTC.

This rearrangement joins TRBV9 to TRBJ1-3, with 10 bases matching TRBD1. Germline lookup yields CDR1 SGDLS and CDR2 YYNGEE. V gave up 2 bases and J gave up 4 bases; unmatched junction bases: 3. This CDR3 region has 15 residues. The CDR3 nucleotides are TGTGCCAGCAGCGTCGGGACAGGGGCAGGAAACACCATATATTTT. Translated, it gives CASSVGTGAGNTIYF. The full variable domain, completed using reference TRBV9 and TRBJ1-3, is DSGVTQTPKHLITATGQRVTLRCSPRSGDLSVYWYQQSLDQGLQFLIQYYNGEERAKGNILERFSAQQFPDLHSELNLSSLELGDSALYFCASSVGTGAGNTIYFGEGSWLTVV.

The chain recombines TRBV15 with TRBJ2-2; D unresolved. CDR3 length: 15 residues. Deletions cut 8 bases from V and 6 bases from J, with 19 bases between. Germline assignment: CDR1 LNHNV and CDR2 YYDKDF (reference sequence). This CDR3 is CATGKMGIWAGELFF. CDR3 nucleotides: TGTGCCACCGGGAAGATGGGAATTTGGGCCGGGGAGCTGTTTTTT.

This clonotype has only one observation. This chain uses TRBV30 with TRBJ1-2; TRBD1 is a possible D gene (6 bases). Germline V gives CDR1 GTSNPN, CDR2 SVGIG (reference sequence). V lost 5 bases, J lost 4 bases, and 8 bases lay in between. The CDR3 has 11 amino acids. The CDR3 DNA reads as TGTGCCTGGGGACAGATCTATGGCTACACCTTC. It translates to CAWGQIYGYTF.

The chain joins TRBV2 to TRBJ2-2, with TRBD1 as a possible D gene (6 bases). V lost 3 bases, J lost 4 bases, and 15 bases lay in between. Germline CDR1 is SNHLY and CDR2 is FYNNEI. The CDR3 contains 16 residues. The CDR3 DNA reads as TGTGCCAGCAGTGAGTCAGGGGCTAGGAGCACCGGGGAGCTGTTTTTT. Protein: CASSESGARSTGELFF.

This sequence joins TRBV7-9 and TRBJ1-3; D is unclear. The CDR3 is made up of 15 amino acids. The V gene's germline CDR1 is SEHNR and CDR2 FQNEAQ (reference sequence). V shed 1 base and J shed 0 bases, with 7 bases lying between them. CDR3 DNA sequence: TGTGCCAGCAGCTTAGTTCTGGCCTCTGGAAACACCATATATTTT. It is translated as CASSLVLASGNTIYF.

The chain links TRBV20-1 to TRBJ1-6; TRBD1 aligns across 10 bases. Germline V gene data show CDR1 as DFQATT and CDR2 as SNEGSKA (reference sequence). This CDR3 comprises 13 residues. V lost 3 bases to trimming and J lost 7 bases; unmatched junction nucleotides: 0. The CDR3 protein is CSARTGGNSPLHF. As DNA, the CDR3 is TGCAGTGCTAGGACAGGGGGCAATTCACCCCTCCACTTT.

The chain has TRBV19 and TRBJ1-5, with TRBD1 identical over 8 bases. V was pared by 6 bases and J by 6 bases, with 7 bases of the junction left unmatched. Germline V gene data show CDR1 as LNHDA and CDR2 as SQIVND (reference sequence). The CDR3 covers 14 residues. The CDR3 bases are TGTGCCAGTAGGACAGGGGCGAGGATTCAGCCCCAGCATTTT. Encoded protein: CASRTGARIQPQHF.